A single T cell receptor beta chain is shown here with its context. Its antigen is undetermined. Sequencing was performed with immunoSEQ multiplex PCR; in TCRdb, only in-frame clones are kept and a portion is missing. The sample has more than 100,000 clones, 91% seen once. This entry comes from a study of T cell responses to AZD1222 COVID-19 vaccine. Study-wide results and limits: In a largely white British group with more females than males, clonal diversity was possibly underestimated.

CDR1 is MNHEY and CDR2 is SMNVEV in the germline V gene (reference sequence). The length of the CDR3 is 14 residues. Trimming took 9 bases from V and 9 from J; bases not matched to a gene: 10. The material was peripheral blood, obtained on day 0 of AZD1222 vaccination. This receptor was identified in an adult in good health. V is TRBV27 and J is TRBJ2-2; 10 bases align to TRBD2. CDR3 in DNA: TGTGCCAGAAGGAGCGGGAGGGCCGTTCGGGAGCTGTTTTTT. Its protein product is CARRSGRAVRELFF.